This T cell receptor beta chain was sequenced in a study of cytomegalovirus exposure and HLA in healthy donors. Amplification used 60 Vbeta primers and 13 Jbeta primers. Here immunoSEQ multiplex PCR was the method, and the copy in TCRdb shows in-frame clones only, minus some. Recorded for this sample: over 100,000 clones. The clonotype originates from a man in his late teens or twenties in good health and CMV-seronegative. Sequencing was carried out using PBMCs.

The CDR3 DNA follows: TGTGCCAGCAGCGTAGCTCTGAACACTGAAGCTTTCTTT. As protein: CASSVALNTEAFF. The V call is TRBV9, the J call TRBJ1-1; no definite D call. Trimming pared 0 bases from V and 0 bases from J, leaving 3 bases between. Germline CDR1 is SGDLS and CDR2 is YYNGEE. This CDR3 comprises 13 residues.